The clone carrying this TCR beta chain was recorded a few times. These data originate in a study of human T cells and chemical hapten exposure. CDR3 length: 12 amino acids. Trimming stripped 5 bases from V and 12 bases from J, with 11 bases between. Germline V gene lookup returns CDR1 SGHVS and CDR2 FQNEAQ. Time point given: pre-sensitization, week 0. Treatment denoted: therapeutic diphenylcyclopropenone sensitization with weekly scalp DPC. TCRdb used MiXCR to reprocess the RACE reads, holding one entry per CDR3 protein. The sample has over 300,000 distinct CDR3 sequences, 5% to 6.5% seen once; the top ten hold 2% to 3%.

The gene calls are TRBV7-8 and TRBJ1-6; D unresolved. The TCR was taken from a woman in her forties or fifties with alopecia areata. Some clones in this sample may be carry-over from other donors' samples. The specimen was whole blood, collected in connection with sensitization to the hapten diphenylcyclopropenone (DPC). In DNA, the CDR3 is TGTGCCAGCAGCGAAGGGCCCGTACCCCTCCACTTT. This translates into CASSEGPVPLHF.